The following is a T cell receptor (beta chain) sequence with its context. V trimming: 4 bases; J trimming: 9 bases; junction bases outside the gene matches: 12. Germline V gene sequence: CDR1 DFQATT, CDR2 SNEGSKA (reference sequence). This CDR3 is 14 amino acids long. The record originates from a study of CD8 T cells in Susac syndrome. Reverse transcription of roughly 0.45 to 1 ug RNA used random hexamers. TCRdb itself ran the immunoSEQ multiplex PCR reads through MiXCR, one entry per CDR3 protein. The sample shows hundreds of thousands of distinct CDR3 sequences, approximately 85% of them seen only once.

This TCR was recovered from a human donor with multiple sclerosis. This chain links TRBV20-1 with TRBJ2-1, with 7 bases identical to TRBD2. Sequencing was carried out using CD8+ T cells from PBMCs. CDR3 nucleotides: TGCAGTGCTACTAGGACTAGAGAGACTATTGAGCAGTTCTTC. Its translation: CSATRTRETIEQFF.